These 23 T cell receptor beta chains originate from one sample sequenced in a study of T cell responses to AZD1222 COVID-19 vaccine. The method was immunoSEQ multiplex PCR; TCRdb's version includes in-frame clones alone and lacks a portion of them. This sample yields about 110,000 clones, of which 86% are seen a single time; approximately 3.3% belongs to the top ten. The specimen was peripheral blood, collected on day 0 of AZD1222 vaccination. These receptors all come from an adult in good health.

This rearrangement joins TRBV5-1 to TRBJ1-1; unclear D gene. Deletions cut 4 bases from V and 0 bases from J, with 10 bases between. Germline V gene data show CDR1 as SGHRS and CDR2 as YFSETQ. The CDR3 is made up of 14 amino acids. CDR3 protein: CASSPLYVNTEAFF. As DNA, the CDR3 is TGCGCCAGCAGCCCCCTTTATGTGAACACTGAAGCTTTCTTT. The variable domain in full, completed from reference TRBV5-1 and TRBJ1-1, reads KAGVTQTPRYLIKTRGQQVTLSCSPISGHRSVSWYQQTPGQGLQFLFEYFSETQRNKGNFPGRFSGRQFSNSRSEMNVSTLELGDSALYLCASSPLYVNTEAFFGQGTRLTVV.

J is TRBJ1-2 and V is TRBV29-1, with 12 bases lining up with TRBD1. Per the germline V gene, CDR1 is SQVTM and CDR2 is ANQGSEA. The CDR3 has 13 amino acids. The trim removed 4 bases at V and 8 bases at J, leaving 5 bases unmatched. The CDR3 loop is CSVVGQGAWGYTF. The CDR3, as DNA: TGCAGCGTTGTGGGACAGGGGGCCTGGGGCTACACCTTC.

The V gene is TRBV7-9, the J gene TRBJ1-5; D gene uncertain. The CDR3 extends over 14 amino acids. Between the trimmed V and J ends, which lost 4 bases and 0 bases, there was a span of 7 bases. CDR1 and CDR2 (germline): SEHNR, FQNEAQ (reference sequence). CDR3 amino acids: CASSSYGSNQPQHF. The CDR3 region has the DNA TGTGCCAGCAGCTCCTATGGTAGCAATCAGCCCCAGCATTTT.

The V gene is TRBV27, the J gene TRBJ2-5; 8 bases align to TRBD1. CDR1 and CDR2 from the germline V gene are MNHEY and SMNVEV (reference sequence). The CDR3 contains 13 residues. Trimming took 6 bases from V and 4 from J; bases not matched to a gene: 4. As DNA, the CDR3 is TGTGCCAGCAGAAAGACAGGGGTAGAGACCCAGTACTTC. This gives the protein CASRKTGVETQYF.

About this clone: The junction departs from germline at one end; a sequencing error may be responsible. The chain joins TRBV7-8 to TRBJ1-3, with D uncertain. The CDR3 consists of 16 residues. Germline V gene sequence: CDR1 SGHVS, CDR2 FQNEAQ. CDR3 sequence: CASSLAGVEAGNTIYF. CDR3 sequence (DNA): TGTGCCAGCAGCCTAGCAGGAGTAGAAGCTGGAAACACCATATATTTT.

J is TRBJ1-2 and V is TRBV13; 10 bases are a match to TRBD1. Trimming removed 2 bases from V and 2 bases from J; junction bases left unmatched: 2. The germline V gene has CDR1 PRHDT and CDR2 FYEKMQ (reference sequence). The CDR3 spans 15 residues. CDR3 protein: CASSLRDRGNYGYTF. The CDR3 bases are TGTGCCAGCAGCTTACGGGACAGGGGCAACTATGGCTACACCTTC.

V usage is TRBV28 and J usage is TRBJ1-2; TRBD1 might be the D (6 bases). This CDR3 is 12 amino acids long. CDR1 and CDR2 (germline): MDHEN, SYDVKM. The V gene lost 10 bases and the J gene lost 8 bases, with 17 bases spanning the gap. The DNA of the CDR3 is TGTGCCACCCCCGGGACACCGGGCGGCTACACCTTC. Its protein is CATPGTPGGYTF.

This sequence joins TRBV4-3 and TRBJ2-3, with D perhaps matching TRBD2 (7 bases). Germline V CDR1 and CDR2: LGHNA, YSLEER. Trimming cost V 3 bases and J 2 bases, with 18 bases left between them. This CDR3 comprises 17 residues. The CDR3 spells CASSQEWGGALTDTQYF. The DNA of the CDR3 is TGCGCCAGCAGCCAGGAATGGGGGGGGGCCCTCACAGATACGCAGTATTTT.

The rearrangement joins TRBV15 to TRBJ1-2; weak D call: TRBD1 (5 bases). CDR1 is LNHNV, CDR2 YYDKDF, per germline (reference sequence). CDR3 length equals 15 residues. V was cut by 5 bases and J by 4 bases, with 17 bases left in between. The CDR3 DNA is TGTGCCACCAGCGGGGGTCTCGGGGGTTCCTATGGCTACACCTTC. This encodes CATSGGLGGSYGYTF.

J is TRBJ1-2 and V is TRBV6-2 or TRBV6-3; tentatively, D is TRBD1 (5 bases). The CDR3 loop spans 13 amino acids. Germline CDR1 reads MNHEY; CDR2 reads SVGEGT. V lost 2 bases and J lost 8, with 12 bases in between. For the CDR3, the DNA is TGTGCCAGCAGTTACACAGGACTTAGCGGCTACACCTTC. It specifies CASSYTGLSGYTF.

The genes are TRBV6-5 and TRBJ2-7, with a weak D call TRBD2 (6 bases). Deletions cut 11 bases from V and 0 bases from J, with 17 bases between. Looked up from germline, CDR1 is MNHEY and CDR2 is SVGAGI. The CDR3 runs 14 residues. The CDR3 here is CAGSAGGSSYEQYF. CDR3 coding DNA: TGTGCCGGTTCAGCTGGGGGGAGCTCCTACGAGCAGTACTTC.

The chain has TRBV7-2 and TRBJ2-7, with 7 positions matching TRBD2. With V trimmed by 2 bases and J by 3 bases, 4 bases remained unmatched. Per germline, CDR1 SGHTA and CDR2 FQGNSA. CDR3 length: 14 amino acids. The CDR3 coding sequence is TGTGCCAGCAGCTTAAGCGGGGCGATCTACGAGCAGTACTTC. It translates to CASSLSGAIYEQYF.

This chain links TRBV5-1 with TRBJ1-2, with TRBD1 matching over 7 bases. The junction had 7 bases not matched to a gene; V was cut back by 3 bases and J by 8 bases. The germline CDR1 and CDR2 sequences are SGHRS and YFSETQ. This CDR3 has 13 amino acids. CDR3 protein: CASSSGQAQGYTF. In nucleotides, the CDR3 is TGCGCCAGCAGCTCAGGACAGGCGCAGGGCTACACCTTC.

This chain joins TRBV7-9 and TRBJ1-3, with D unresolved. This CDR3 has 13 amino acids. CDR1 is SEHNR, CDR2 FQNEAQ, per germline (reference sequence). With 8 bases removed from V and 8 bases from J, the gap between germline ends came to 16 bases. CDR3 DNA sequence: TGTGCCAGCGCAAGACGGGAAAGGGACACCATATATTTT. Its translation is CASARRERDTIYF.

This sequence joins TRBV5-1 and TRBJ2-7, with 9 bases matching TRBD1. Germline V CDR1 and CDR2: SGHRS, YFSETQ. V shed 0 bases and J 6 bases; nucleotides not matched to a gene: 10. This CDR3 comprises 16 residues. DNA for the CDR3: TGCGCCAGCAGCTTGGTACCCGGGACAGGGATGGGCGAGCAGTACTTC. Protein sequence: CASSLVPGTGMGEQYF.

This clone was counted once. The chain combines TRBV2 with TRBJ2-7; 8 bases map to TRBD1. The V gene end was trimmed by 4 bases and the J gene end by 7 bases; junction bases not matched to a gene: 9. The CDR3 covers 14 residues. Looked up from germline, CDR1 is SNHLY and CDR2 is FYNNEI. The CDR3 sequence is CASSVQGAQEEQYF. The CDR3 bases are TGTGCCAGCAGTGTGCAGGGGGCGCAGGAAGAGCAGTACTTC.

V gene TRBV10-3 combines with J gene TRBJ2-2; 8 nucleotides match TRBD1. Germline CDR1 reads ENHRY; CDR2 reads SYGVKD. This CDR3 comprises 15 residues. J gave up 5 bases and V 2 bases, and 4 bases lay outside the gene matches. CDR3: CAISETDRDTGELFF. CDR3 sequence (DNA): TGTGCCATCAGTGAGACGGACAGGGATACCGGGGAGCTGTTTTTT.

This chain uses TRBV6-5 with TRBJ1-4; D gene ambiguous. The CDR3 has 15 residues. Trimming removed 4 bases from V and 0 bases from J, with 9 bases in between. The germline V gene encodes CDR1 MNHEY and CDR2 SVGAGI. In DNA form, the CDR3 reads TGTGCCAGCAGTTCACCCGGGGCAACTAATGAAAAACTGTTTTTT. It translates to CASSSPGATNEKLFF.

This clone was detected only once. The V gene is TRBV7-2, the J gene TRBJ2-2; 7 bases align to TRBD2. Looked up from germline, CDR1 is SGHTA and CDR2 is FQGNSA. J lost 5 bases, V lost 0 bases, and 0 bases had no gene match. This CDR3 is 14 amino acids long. The CDR3 DNA sequence: TGTGCCAGCAGCTTAGCGGGGGGGACCGGGGAGCTGTTTTTT. Encoded protein: CASSLAGGTGELFF.

V is TRBV6-5 and J is TRBJ1-4; D remains ambiguous. Germline-derived CDR1 and CDR2 are MNHEY and SVGAGI. The CDR3 extends over 14 amino acids. V gave up 6 bases and J gave up 0 bases, with 8 bases separating them. CDR3 region: CASRPTATNEKLFF. The CDR3 bases are TGTGCCAGCAGACCTACAGCAACTAATGAAAAACTGTTTTTT.

The chain recombines TRBV18 with TRBJ1-5; weak D call: TRBD1 (5 bases). The CDR3 length is 17 residues. The V and J ends lost 3 bases and 7 bases respectively, with 22 bases between them. CDR1 and CDR2 from the germline V gene are KGHSH and LQKENI. The CDR3 loop reads CASSPSGLIGAGQPQHF. The CDR3 DNA reads as TGTGCCAGCTCACCGTCCGGCCTGATTGGGGCGGGGCAGCCCCAGCATTTT. The full variable domain, completed using reference TRBV18 and TRBJ1-5, is NAGVMQNPRHLVRRRGQEARLRCSPMKGHSHVYWYRQLPEEGLKFMVYLQKENIIDESGMPKERFSAEFPKEGPSILRIQQVVRGDSAAYFCASSPSGLIGAGQPQHFGDGTRLSIL.

The chain uses TRBV7-9 and TRBJ1-6; 7 bases align to TRBD1. There are 16 residues in the CDR3. The trim removed 3 bases at V and 5 bases at J, leaving 7 bases unmatched. Germline V CDR1 and CDR2: SEHNR, FQNEAQ (reference sequence). Here the CDR3 reads CASSFPETGNNSPLHF. Written as DNA, the CDR3 is TGTGCCAGCAGCTTCCCCGAGACAGGGAATAATTCACCCCTCCACTTT.

J is TRBJ1-4 and V is TRBV12-3 or TRBV12-4, with D hard to call. The CDR3 has 13 amino acids. The V gene lost 5 bases and the J gene lost 7 bases, with 11 bases spanning the gap. The CDR3 DNA reads as TGTGCCAGCAGTCCGGTCCCGTTTGAAAAACTGTTTTTT. The encoded protein is CASSPVPFEKLFF.